These 27 T cell receptor beta chains share one sample of origin, sequenced in a study of shared clonotypes between healthy human individuals. Only in-frame clones appear in the TCRdb table, and some are missing; sequencing was by immunoSEQ multiplex PCR. The sample consists of about 2.3 million clones, about 92% of them appearing once. Sequences were obtained from naive CD4+ T cells from PBMCs. The subset is: CD45RA+ positively selected. These receptors were collected from a man younger than 35 in good health. Some clones in this sample may be carry-over from other donors' samples.

The genes are TRBV14 and TRBJ2-1, with D unclear. CDR3 length: 13 residues. From germline, CDR1 is SGHDN and CDR2 FVKESK. The V gene lost 0 bases and the J gene lost 12 bases, with 12 bases spanning the gap. The CDR3 DNA sequence: TGTGCCAGCAGCCAAGAGCTCCGCCTCGGGCAGTTCTTC. Translation: CASSQELRLGQFF. The whole variable domain, filled in from reference TRBV14 and TRBJ2-1, reads EAGVTQFPSHSVIEKGQTVTLRCDPISGHDNLYWYRRVMGKEIKFLLHFVKESKQDESGMPNNRFLAERTGGTYSTLKVQPAELEDSGVYFCASSQELRLGQFFGPGTRLTVL.

The chain recombines TRBV28 with TRBJ1-1; D may be TRBD1 (6 bases). CDR1 and CDR2 from the germline V gene are MDHEN and SYDVKM. V shed 4 bases and J shed 0 bases, with 18 bases lying between them. The length of the CDR3 is 17 residues. CDR3: CASSSPRGGGLNTEAFF. The DNA of the CDR3 is TGTGCCAGCAGTTCCCCCCGGGGTGGGGGCTTGAACACTGAAGCTTTCTTT.

The CDR3 DNA sequence: TGTGCCAGCAGGGGTGCGGGAACCGCCCTTAGTGGCTACACCTTC. This gives the protein CASRGAGTALSGYTF. The V gene is TRBV6-1, the J gene TRBJ1-2; D is unresolved. V was pared by 6 bases and J by 7 bases, with 21 bases between. CDR1 MNHNS and CDR2 SASEGT come from the germline V gene. The CDR3 is 15 residues long.

Comment on this clone: This sample also contains other DNA sequences that code for the same CDR3. This chain links TRBV28 with TRBJ1-2; D gene uncertain. Trimming removed 3 bases from V and 5 bases from J, with 7 bases in between. Germline V gene data show CDR1 as MDHEN and CDR2 as SYDVKM. The CDR3 has 12 residues. The CDR3 loop is CASSFNSYGYTF. In DNA form, the CDR3 reads TGTGCCAGCAGTTTTAACTCATATGGCTACACCTTC.

This chain joins TRBV28 and TRBJ2-1; 9 nucleotides agree with TRBD1. This CDR3 has 15 amino acids. Trimming took 3 bases from V and 7 from J; bases not matched to a gene: 7. Germline V CDR1 and CDR2: MDHEN, SYDVKM. CDR3 loop: CASSFRDRDLNEQFF. CDR3 DNA: TGTGCCAGCAGTTTCAGGGACAGGGATTTGAATGAGCAGTTCTTC.

This clone was detected only once. The gene calls are TRBV18 and TRBJ2-2; 9 bases align to TRBD1. The CDR3 has 19 amino acids. The V segment lost 3 bases and the J segment 3 bases; nucleotides outside the gene matches: 14. Germline loops: CDR1 KGHSH, CDR2 LQKENI. CDR3 coding DNA: TGTGCCAGCTCACCCTTCTCTCAATCCGGGACAGGGCACACCGGGGAGCTGTTTTTT. This sequence encodes CASSPFSQSGTGHTGELFF. Based on the CDR3 plus reference TRBV18 and TRBJ2-2, the full variable domain is NAGVMQNPRHLVRRRGQEARLRCSPMKGHSHVYWYRQLPEEGLKFMVYLQKENIIDESGMPKERFSAEFPKEGPSILRIQQVVRGDSAAYFCASSPFSQSGTGHTGELFFGEGSRLTVL.

This chain uses TRBV19 with TRBJ2-3, with 13 bases that match TRBD2. The CDR3 runs to 16 residues. The germline V gene encodes CDR1 LNHDA and CDR2 SQIVND (reference sequence). V shed 4 bases, J shed 7 bases, and the junction held 8 bases outside the gene matches. CDR3 sequence: CASSTGLAGVRNTQYF. As DNA, the CDR3 is TGTGCCAGTAGTACTGGACTAGCGGGAGTCAGGAATACGCAGTATTTT.

V is TRBV19 and J is TRBJ2-5; D is undetermined. Trimming took off 2 bases at V and 5 bases at J, with 9 bases between the two ends. Germline lookup yields CDR1 LNHDA and CDR2 SQIVND (reference sequence). The CDR3 covers 13 residues. Here the CDR3 reads CASSIYNKETQYF. The CDR3 DNA reads TGTGCCAGTAGTATATATAACAAGGAGACCCAGTACTTC.

About this clone: Additional DNA sequences in this sample encode the identical CDR3. V is TRBV5-1 and J is TRBJ2-5; D is unresolved. The germline V gene has CDR1 SGHRS and CDR2 YFSETQ. The CDR3 extends over 12 amino acids. V was clipped by 4 bases and J by 0 bases, with 4 bases between them. In nucleotides, the CDR3 is TGCGCCAGCAGCCAAAACCAAGAGACCCAGTACTTC. The encoded protein is CASSQNQETQYF.

In its sample, this clone was seen once. The V gene is TRBV4-3, the J gene TRBJ2-7; D unclear. The V gene's germline CDR1 is LGHNA and CDR2 YSLEER. This CDR3 contains 13 residues. V lost 4 bases to trimming and J lost 2 bases, with 9 bases between them. The CDR3 DNA is TGCGCCAGCAGCCGCGGCGGCCCCTACGAGCAGTACTTC. Translated: CASSRGGPYEQYF.

V is TRBV27 and J is TRBJ2-2; D ambiguous. Germline values: CDR1 MNHEY, CDR2 SMNVEV (reference sequence). The CDR3 loop spans 18 amino acids. The germline V and J ends were trimmed by 3 bases and 0 bases, with 17 bases remaining between them. The CDR3 DNA sequence: TGTGCCAGCAGTTTTCGTTTGGTTACACCTTCGAACACCGGGGAGCTGTTTTTT. Encoded protein: CASSFRLVTPSNTGELFF.

Comments on this clone: Other DNA sequences within the sample encode an identical CDR3. The V call is TRBV28, the J call TRBJ1-1; the D is unclear. The ends were cut back, 3 bases at V and 4 bases at J, with 6 bases in the middle. The CDR3 runs 12 residues. The germline V gene has CDR1 MDHEN and CDR2 SYDVKM. The CDR3 coding sequence is TGTGCCAGCAGTTTGTCGATCACTGAAGCTTTCTTT. Translation: CASSLSITEAFF.

The V call is TRBV18, the J call TRBJ2-7; D may be TRBD1 (6 bases). The V gene's germline CDR1 is KGHSH and CDR2 LQKENI. The V end lost 2 bases, the J end lost 3 bases, and 17 bases lay between the germline ends. CDR3 size: 16 residues. The CDR3 region is CASSPSVSGAVYEQYF. The CDR3 DNA is TGTGCCAGCTCACCATCTGTTTCAGGGGCCGTCTACGAGCAGTACTTC.

This clone was seen just once. The chain uses TRBV7-8 and TRBJ2-5; D remains ambiguous. The ends were cut back, 5 bases at V and 2 bases at J, with 12 bases in the middle. The germline V gene encodes CDR1 SGHVS and CDR2 FQNEAQ. This CDR3 is 14 amino acids long. Written as DNA, the CDR3 is TGTGCCAGCAGCGCCCGACTGTATCAAGAGACCCAGTACTTC. This codes for CASSARLYQETQYF.

About this clone: Other DNA variants within this sample encode the same CDR3. V and J are TRBV5-6 and TRBJ1-1; no clear D gene. V lost 0 bases and J 7 bases, leaving 4 bases between the germline ends. The CDR3 has 11 residues. Germline values: CDR1 SGHDT, CDR2 YYEEEE. Written as DNA, the CDR3 is TGTGCCAGCAGCTTGGGCGGTGAAGCTTTCTTT. The encoded protein is CASSLGGEAFF.

V is TRBV10-3 and J is TRBJ2-7, with 8 bases aligning to TRBD1. Germline V CDR1 and CDR2: ENHRY, SYGVKD. Trimming at V came to 6 bases and at J to 6 bases, leaving 7 bases not matched to a gene. CDR3 length: 13 amino acids. The CDR3 sequence: CAIRETGESEQYF. For the CDR3, the DNA is TGTGCCATCAGGGAGACAGGGGAGTCCGAGCAGTACTTC.

The V call is TRBV10-3, the J call TRBJ1-3; TRBD1 is a possible D gene (6 bases). Trimming shortened V by 10 bases and J by 0 bases, and 16 bases separated the two germline ends. This CDR3 comprises 15 residues. Germline V CDR1 and CDR2: ENHRY, SYGVKD. CDR3: CATWTDGYSGNTIYF. The DNA for the CDR3 is TGTGCCACGTGGACAGATGGATACTCTGGAAACACCATATATTTT.

The rearrangement links TRBV9 to TRBJ1-3; D not resolved. Trimming removed 4 bases from V and 4 bases from J, with 9 bases in between. CDR3 length: 13 amino acids. The germline CDR1 and CDR2 sequences are SGDLS and YYNGEE. The CDR3 bases are TGTGCCAGCAGCCCCTCATTAGGAAACACCATATATTTT. Protein product: CASSPSLGNTIYF.

The J gene is TRBJ1-2, the V gene TRBV5-6, with TRBD1 as a possible D gene (5 bases). CDR3 length: 14 residues. Trimming took 2 bases from V and 2 from J, leaving 10 bases between them. CDR1 SGHDT and CDR2 YYEEEE come from the germline V gene. The CDR3 reads CASSFYRRNYGYTF. CDR3 in DNA: TGTGCCAGCAGCTTTTACAGGAGAAACTATGGCTACACCTTC.

The chain is built from TRBV5-1 and TRBJ2-1; possibly TRBD1 or TRBD2 for D (7 bases each). Germline assignment: CDR1 SGHRS and CDR2 YFSETQ. CDR3 length: 15 residues. The V end was cut by 5 bases, the J end by 6 bases, with 18 bases between. This CDR3 reads CASSEGRGLSNEQFF. DNA for the CDR3: TGCGCCAGCAGTGAAGGGAGGGGGCTGAGCAATGAGCAGTTCTTC.

This chain connects TRBV18 to TRBJ1-2; tentatively, D is TRBD1 (5 bases). The CDR3 consists of 14 residues. V dropped 3 bases and J dropped 5 bases, with 13 bases sitting between them. Looked up from germline, CDR1 is KGHSH and CDR2 is LQKENI. The CDR3 bases are TGTGCCAGCTCACCCATAGACAGCCCTTATGGCTACACCTTC. It yields the protein CASSPIDSPYGYTF.

This clone has more than one count but fewer than ten. The V gene is TRBV7-6, the J gene TRBJ1-2; D not certain. Trimming took off 5 bases at V and 1 base at J, with 8 bases between the two ends. Germline V gives CDR1 SGHVS, CDR2 FNYEAQ. This CDR3 contains 13 residues. CDR3 sequence reads: CASSPDRNYGYTF. The CDR3 nucleotides are TGTGCCAGCAGCCCCGATCGTAACTATGGCTACACCTTC.

The chain combines TRBV9 with TRBJ2-2; D tentatively reads TRBD1 or TRBD2 (5 bases each). The CDR3 totals 15 residues. V shed 3 bases and J shed 6 bases, with 15 bases lying between them. Germline assignment: CDR1 SGDLS and CDR2 YYNGEE. The CDR3 here is CASSGRDAGAGELFF. The CDR3 DNA reads TGTGCCAGCAGCGGACGGGACGCGGGTGCCGGGGAGCTGTTTTTT.

The CDR3 reads CASSYDRDRGYEQYF. The CDR3 DNA reads TGTGCCAGCAGTTACGACCGGGACAGGGGTTACGAGCAGTACTTC. This chain uses TRBV6-6 with TRBJ2-7; 10 nucleotides match TRBD1. Germline loops: CDR1 MNHNY, CDR2 SVGAGI (reference sequence). The CDR3 loop spans 15 amino acids. Trimming took 2 bases from V and 4 from J; bases not matched to a gene: 5.

The chain recombines TRBV9 with TRBJ2-1, with 7 bases matching TRBD1. The CDR3 covers 14 residues. CDR1 SGDLS and CDR2 YYNGEE come from the germline V gene. With V trimmed by 3 bases and J by 4 bases, 4 bases remained unmatched. CDR3 protein: CASSERTGYNEQFF. The CDR3, as DNA: TGTGCCAGCAGCGAGAGGACAGGTTACAATGAGCAGTTCTTC. Full variable domain (missing parts from reference TRBV9 and TRBJ2-1): DSGVTQTPKHLITATGQRVTLRCSPRSGDLSVYWYQQSLDQGLQFLIQYYNGEERAKGNILERFSAQQFPDLHSELNLSSLELGDSALYFCASSERTGYNEQFFGPGTRLTVL.

The chain has TRBV5-1 and TRBJ2-1, with 9 bases fitting TRBD2. The germline V gene has CDR1 SGHRS and CDR2 YFSETQ. V was pared by 0 bases and J by 7 bases, with 5 bases of the junction left unmatched. This CDR3 region has 15 residues. CDR3 sequence: CASSLEVAGANEQFF. The CDR3 region has the DNA TGCGCCAGCAGCTTGGAGGTAGCGGGAGCGAATGAGCAGTTCTTC.

This clone was picked up one time. J is TRBJ2-1 and V is TRBV11-2; 13 bases are a match to TRBD2. Germline assignment: CDR1 SGHAT and CDR2 FQNNGV. CDR3 length equals 18 residues. The junction had 9 bases not matched to a gene; V was cut back by 5 bases and J by 2 bases. The CDR3 protein is CASSPRLAGGITYNEQFF. The CDR3 nucleotides are TGTGCCAGCAGCCCGCGACTAGCGGGAGGAATCACCTACAATGAGCAGTTCTTC.